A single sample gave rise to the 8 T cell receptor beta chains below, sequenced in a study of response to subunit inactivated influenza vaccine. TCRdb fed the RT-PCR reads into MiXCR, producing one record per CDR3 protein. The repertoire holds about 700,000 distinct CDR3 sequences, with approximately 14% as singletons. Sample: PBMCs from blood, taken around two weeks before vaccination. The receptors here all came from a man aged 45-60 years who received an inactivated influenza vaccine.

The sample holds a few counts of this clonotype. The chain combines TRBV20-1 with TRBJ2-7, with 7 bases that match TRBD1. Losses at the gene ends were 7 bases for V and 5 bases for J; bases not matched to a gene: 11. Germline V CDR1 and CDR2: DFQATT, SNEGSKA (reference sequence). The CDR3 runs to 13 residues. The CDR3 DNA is TGCAGTGGCATCCGGGACAGACACCACGAGCAGTACTTC. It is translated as CSGIRDRHHEQYF.

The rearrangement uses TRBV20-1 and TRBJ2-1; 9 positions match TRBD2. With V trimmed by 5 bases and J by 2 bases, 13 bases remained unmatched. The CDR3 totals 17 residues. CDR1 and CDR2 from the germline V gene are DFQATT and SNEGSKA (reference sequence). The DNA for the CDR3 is TGCAGTGCTCCGCAAGGCGGGACTAGCAGCGCCTACAATGAGCAGTTCTTC. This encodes CSAPQGGTSSAYNEQFF.

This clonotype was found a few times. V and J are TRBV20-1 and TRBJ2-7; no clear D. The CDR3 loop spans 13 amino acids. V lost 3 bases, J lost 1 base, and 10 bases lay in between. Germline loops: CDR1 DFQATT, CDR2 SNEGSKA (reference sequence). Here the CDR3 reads CSASRPGSYEQYF. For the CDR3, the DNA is TGCAGTGCTAGTAGGCCAGGTTCCTACGAGCAGTACTTC.

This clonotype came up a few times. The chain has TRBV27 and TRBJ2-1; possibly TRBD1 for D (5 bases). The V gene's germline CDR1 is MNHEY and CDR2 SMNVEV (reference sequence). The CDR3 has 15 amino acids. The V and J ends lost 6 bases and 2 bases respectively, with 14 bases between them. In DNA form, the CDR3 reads TGTGCCAGCAGAACGACAGAGACACCCTACAATGAGCAGTTCTTC. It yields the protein CASRTTETPYNEQFF.

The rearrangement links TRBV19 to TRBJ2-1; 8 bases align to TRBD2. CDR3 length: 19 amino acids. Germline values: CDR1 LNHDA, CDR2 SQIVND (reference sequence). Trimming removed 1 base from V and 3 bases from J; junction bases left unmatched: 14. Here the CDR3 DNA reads TGTGCCAGTAGTATAGGGGCACCCCCTCTAGCGGGCCACTACAATGAGCAGTTCTTC. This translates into CASSIGAPPLAGHYNEQFF.

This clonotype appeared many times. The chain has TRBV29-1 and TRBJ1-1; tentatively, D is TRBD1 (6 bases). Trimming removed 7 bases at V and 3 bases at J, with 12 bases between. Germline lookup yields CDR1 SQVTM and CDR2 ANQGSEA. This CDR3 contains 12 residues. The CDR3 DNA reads TGCAGCGCCCTAGGACAGCACACTGAAGCTTTCTTT. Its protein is CSALGQHTEAFF.

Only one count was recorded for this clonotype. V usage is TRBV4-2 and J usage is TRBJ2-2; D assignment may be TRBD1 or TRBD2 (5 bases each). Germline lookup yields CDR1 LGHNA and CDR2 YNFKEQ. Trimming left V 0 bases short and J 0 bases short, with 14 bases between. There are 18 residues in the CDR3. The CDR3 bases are TGTGCCAGCAGCCAAGATCGGGACCTTAGATCGAACACCGGGGAGCTGTTTTTT. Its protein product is CASSQDRDLRSNTGELFF.

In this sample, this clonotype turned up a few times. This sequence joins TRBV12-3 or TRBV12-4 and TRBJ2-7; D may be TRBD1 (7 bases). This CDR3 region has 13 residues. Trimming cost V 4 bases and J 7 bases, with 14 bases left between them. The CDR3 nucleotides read TGTGCCAGCAGTTCAGACAGGGCGGGAGAGCAGTACTTC. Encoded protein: CASSSDRAGEQYF.